Listed below are T cell receptor beta chains from one sample, sequenced in a study of radiation and T cells in renal cell carcinoma. The method was immunoSEQ multiplex PCR; TCRdb's version includes in-frame clones alone and lacks a portion of them. The sample lists around 64,000 clones, 60% to 85% occurring once. Specimen: blood, collected from a patient whose treatment included radiotherapy and nephrectomy. These receptors originate from a man aged 55-75 years with renal cell carcinoma. Both conserved end residues are part of each CDR3. A D gene is named only where the DNA matches it firmly. Some rows have no size entry. The others give once, few or many, or a class for an expanded clone.

j_gene,d_gene,v_gene,abundance,CDR3aa,CDR3nt
TRBJ1-5,-,TRBV10-3,-,CAIPQPRGGRPQHF,TGTGCCATCCCCCAGCCCAGGGGAGGGCGGCCCCAGCATTTT
TRBJ2-3,-,TRBV2,-,CASSVRDTQYF,TGTGCCAGCAGTGTCAGGGATACGCAGTATTTT
TRBJ2-1,TRBD2,TRBV6-1,-,CASSEASGGANEQFF,TGTGCCAGCAGTGAAGCTAGCGGGGGGGCCAATGAGCAGTTCTTC
TRBJ1-5,-,TRBV10-3,few,CAISVDNQPQHF,TGTGCCATCAGTGTGGACAATCAGCCCCAGCATTTT
TRBJ2-3,-,TRBV7-8,-,CASSLDTSSYSTDTQYF,TGTGCCAGCAGCTTAGATACTAGCAGCTATTCCACAGATACGCAGTATTTT
TRBJ2-5,TRBD1,TRBV28,-,CASSPGDRDQETQYF,TGTGCCAGTAGTCCAGGGGACAGGGACCAAGAGACCCAGTACTTC
TRBJ2-3,TRBD1,TRBV2,-,CASISWTGIPDTQYF,TGTGCCAGCATAAGTTGGACAGGGATCCCAGATACGCAGTATTTT
TRBJ2-7,TRBD1,TRBV15,-,CATSVSGTGRNEQYF,TGTGCCACCAGCGTCTCCGGGACAGGAAGAAACGAGCAGTACTTC
TRBJ1-1,-,TRBV5-1,-,CASSLAGIRDTEAFF,TGCGCCAGCAGCTTGGCAGGGATTAGGGACACTGAAGCTTTCTTT
TRBJ2-2,-,TRBV6-5,few,CASLKGRNTGELFF,TGTGCCAGCTTGAAGGGGAGGAACACCGGGGAGCTGTTTTTT
TRBJ2-2,-,TRBV4-3,-,CASSQDWAGTNTGELFF,TGCGCCAGCAGCCAAGATTGGGCAGGGACGAACACCGGGGAGCTGTTTTTT
TRBJ2-1,TRBD2,TRBV7-8,-,CASSLLAGDAYNEQFF,TGTGCCAGCAGCCTGCTAGCGGGCGACGCCTACAATGAGCAGTTCTTC
TRBJ2-5,TRBD2,TRBV7-8,-,CASSKTSAWGETQYF,TGTGCCAGCAGCAAAACTAGCGCCTGGGGAGAGACCCAGTACTTC
TRBJ1-3,-,TRBV5-6,-,CASSFGPDTGNTIYF,TGTGCCAGCAGCTTCGGACCCGATACAGGGAACACCATATATTTT
TRBJ2-5,-,TRBV11-3,-,CASSIWTDQETQYF,TGTGCCAGCAGCATTTGGACAGACCAAGAGACCCAGTACTTC
TRBJ1-1,-,TRBV27,few,CASSLQANTEAFF,TGTGCCAGCAGTTTGCAGGCGAACACTGAAGCTTTCTTT
TRBJ2-7,-,TRBV20-1,few,CSARDQYEQYF,TGCAGTGCTAGAGATCAATACGAGCAGTACTTC
TRBJ2-5,TRBD2,TRBV7-9,once,CASSLGLAGKLSQETQYF,TGTGCCAGCAGCTTAGGGCTAGCGGGGAAACTTTCCCAAGAGACCCAGTACTTC
TRBJ1-2,-,TRBV11-2,-,CASSLLAVGYTF,TGTGCCAGCAGCTTACTCGCTGTTGGCTACACCTTC
TRBJ2-2,-,TRBV27,-,CASKEGGQFTGELFF,TGTGCCAGCAAAGAGGGTGGGCAGTTCACCGGGGAGCTGTTTTTT
TRBJ2-1,TRBD2,TRBV7-7,once,CASSGGLGSAHNEQFF,TGTGCCAGCAGCGGGGGACTAGGTAGCGCCCACAATGAGCAGTTCTTC
TRBJ1-3,TRBD1,TRBV30,-,CAWTGDSVSGNTIYF,TGTGCCTGGACGGGGGACAGTGTCTCTGGAAACACCATATATTTT
TRBJ2-2,-,TRBV5-6,-,CASSLRRNTGELFF,TGTGCCAGCAGCTTGCGGCGGAACACCGGGGAGCTGTTTTTT
TRBJ2-7,TRBD1,TRBV4-3,-,CASSQGAGGTYEQYF,TGCGCCAGCAGCCAAGGGGCAGGGGGAACCTACGAGCAGTACTTC
TRBJ1-3,TRBD1,TRBV7-2,-,CASSYGPTGAGNTIYF,TGTGCCAGCAGCTACGGCCCGACAGGGGCTGGAAACACCATATATTTT
TRBJ2-2,-,TRBV11-3,-,CASSLDRGGELFF,TGTGCCAGCAGCTTAGATCGAGGCGGGGAGCTGTTTTTT
TRBJ2-7,-,TRBV14,few,CASSPSSYEQYF,TGTGCCAGCAGCCCCTCCTCCTACGAGCAGTACTTC
TRBJ1-1,-,TRBV7-9,-,CASSSSGGDTEAFF,TGTGCCAGCAGCTCCTCCGGGGGCGACACTGAAGCTTTCTTT
TRBJ2-3,-,TRBV6-6,-,CASSNRDVRTDTQYF,TGTGCCAGCAGCAACCGGGACGTTCGCACAGATACGCAGTATTTT
TRBJ2-1,-,TRBV2,-,CASSSREPNEQFF,TGTGCCAGCAGTTCCCGGGAGCCTAATGAGCAGTTCTTC
TRBJ1-2,-,TRBV30,-,CAWRLKGTPGGYTF,TGTGCCTGGAGGTTAAAGGGGACTCCGGGTGGCTACACCTTC
TRBJ2-5,-,TRBV7-7,once,CASSRQNQETQYF,TGTGCCAGCAGCCGACAGAACCAAGAGACCCAGTACTTC
TRBJ2-3,-,TRBV7-2,-,CASSFGGTDTQYF,TGTGCCAGCAGCTTTGGGGGCACAGATACGCAGTATTTT
TRBJ2-5,-,TRBV7-9,-,CASSSPGGGIQETQYF,TGTGCCAGCAGCTCCCCGGGCGGGGGCATCCAAGAGACCCAGTACTTC
TRBJ2-5,-,TRBV2,-,CASRGRGSQETQYF,TGTGCCAGCAGAGGCAGGGGCTCACAAGAGACCCAGTACTTC
TRBJ2-5,TRBD1,TRBV28,-,CASSHETGARETQYF,TGTGCCAGCAGTCACGAGACAGGGGCCAGGGAGACCCAGTACTTC
TRBJ1-1,-,TRBV6-6,-,CASSYKRAFF,TGTGCCAGCAGTTACAAGAGGGCTTTCTTT